The 5 T cell receptor beta chains below come from one sample, sequenced in a study of T cells in Graves' hyperthyroidism and ophthalmopathy. Template material for amplifying TCR beta CDR3 regions consisted of RNA transcripts. First-round RT-PCR of the TCR CDR3 relied on the HTBI primer set. TCRdb analysed the multiplex PCR reads with MiXCR anew, one entry per CDR3 protein. The sample has hundreds of thousands of distinct CDR3 sequences; approximately 15% are singletons. Sequencing was done on a sample of blood. The receptors originated from a woman aged 35 to 49 with Graves' ophthalmopathy.

The DNA for the CDR3 is TGTGCCATCAGTGAGTCGAGGGAAGACGAGCAGTACTTC. Translated, it gives CAISESREDEQYF. This chain links TRBV10-3 with TRBJ2-7; D might be TRBD2 (5 bases). The CDR3 loop spans 13 amino acids. The V and J ends lost 0 bases and 5 bases respectively, with 8 bases between them. Germline lookup yields CDR1 ENHRY and CDR2 SYGVKD.

This clonotype was detected many times. The chain links TRBV2 to TRBJ2-1; 8 bases match TRBD2. The V and J ends lost 9 bases and 4 bases, in that order; junction bases with no gene match: 11. CDR1 and CDR2 (germline): SNHLY, FYNNEI. This CDR3 is built from 15 residues. This CDR3 is CASRRGTSDYNEQFF. The CDR3 DNA reads as TGTGCCAGTAGAAGAGGGACTAGTGATTACAATGAGCAGTTCTTC. The full variable domain, with the rest looked up from reference TRBV2 and TRBJ2-1, is EPEVTQTPSHQVTQMGQEVILRCVPISNHLYFYWYRQILGQKVEFLVSFYNNEISEKSEIFDDQFSVERPDGSNFTLKIRSTKLEDSAMYFCASRRGTSDYNEQFFGPGTRLTVL.

This clonotype was seen repeatedly, ten times or more. The gene calls are TRBV7-3 and TRBJ2-1; D remains ambiguous. V lost 4 bases to trimming and J lost 3 bases, with 13 bases between them. In germline, CDR1 is SGHTA, CDR2 FQGTGA. The CDR3 covers 15 residues. CDR3 DNA: TGTGCCAGCAGCTCTCTCCCGTCCAGCTACAATGAGCAGTTCTTC. This sequence encodes CASSSLPSSYNEQFF. The whole variable domain, filled in from reference TRBV7-3 and TRBJ2-1, reads GAGVSQTPSNKVTEKGKYVELRCDPISGHTALYWYRQSLGQGPEFLIYFQGTGAADDSGLPNDRFFAVRPEGSVSTLKIQRTERGDSAVYLCASSSLPSSYNEQFFGPGTRLTVL.

This clonotype has more than one count but fewer than ten. This chain joins TRBV6-1 and TRBJ1-1, with D tentatively TRBD1 (5 bases). The germline V gene encodes CDR1 MNHNS and CDR2 SASEGT. Trimming removed 3 bases from V and 2 bases from J, with 13 bases in between. The CDR3 totals 15 residues. The chain's CDR3 is CASSDRVRFNTEAFF. DNA for the CDR3: TGTGCCAGCAGTGACAGGGTAAGATTTAACACTGAAGCTTTCTTT.

This clonotype was recorded a few times. The rearrangement joins TRBV7-9 to TRBJ1-6; D gene ambiguous. CDR1 is SEHNR and CDR2 is FQNEAQ in the germline V gene (reference sequence). The CDR3 is made up of 14 amino acids. V shed 0 bases and J shed 10 bases, with 10 bases lying between them. CDR3 residues: CASSLAVNGSPLHF. CDR3 sequence (DNA): TGTGCCAGCAGCTTAGCGGTGAATGGGTCACCCCTCCACTTT.